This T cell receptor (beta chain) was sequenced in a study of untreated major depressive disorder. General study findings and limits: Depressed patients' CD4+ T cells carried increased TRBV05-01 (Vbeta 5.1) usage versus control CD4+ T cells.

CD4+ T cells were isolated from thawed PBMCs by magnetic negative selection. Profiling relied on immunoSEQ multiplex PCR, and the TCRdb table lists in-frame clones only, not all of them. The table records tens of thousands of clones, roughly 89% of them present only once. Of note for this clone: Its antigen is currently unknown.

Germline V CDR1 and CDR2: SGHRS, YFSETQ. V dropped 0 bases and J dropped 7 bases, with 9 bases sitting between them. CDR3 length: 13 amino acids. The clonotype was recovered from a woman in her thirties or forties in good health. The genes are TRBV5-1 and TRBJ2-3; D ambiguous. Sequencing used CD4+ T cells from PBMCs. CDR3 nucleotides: TGCGCCAGCAGCTTGGATAGTTTAAATACGCAGTATTTT. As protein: CASSLDSLNTQYF.